Listed below are T cell receptor beta chains from one sample, sequenced in a study of CD8+ T cells in alopecia areata. Clones were sequenced by immunoSEQ multiplex PCR, and TCRdb holds only the in-frame ones, with some missing. The sample records roughly 110,000 clones, less than 90% being singletons. The sample in question was CD8+ T cells sorted from blood, obtained at week 24, from a patient treated with tofacitinib. All receptors derive from a human donor with alopecia areata. Each CDR3 is given with its conserved first and last residue. The D gene is left open where the match is weak. Rows may omit the clone size; those that give it use once, few, many or a size class.

CDR3 protein: CASSYSAGGNGYTF; CDR3 DNA: TGTGCCAGCAGTTACTCGGCAGGGGGCAATGGCTACACCTTC; V gene: TRBV6-5; D gene: TRBD1; clone size: .; J gene: TRBJ1-2
CDR3 protein: CASSWVGTKETQYF; CDR3 DNA: TGTGCCAGCAGTTGGGTTGGGACAAAAGAGACCCAGTACTTC; V gene: TRBV27; D gene: .; clone size: .; J gene: TRBJ2-5
CDR3 protein: CASSFNTGELFF; CDR3 DNA: TGCGCCAGCAGCTTTAACACCGGGGAGCTGTTTTTT; V gene: TRBV5-1; D gene: .; clone size: .; J gene: TRBJ2-2
CDR3 protein: CASSPFKLAGEIQETQYF; CDR3 DNA: TGTGCCAGCAGCCCCTTCAAACTAGCGGGGGAGATACAAGAGACCCAGTACTTC; V gene: TRBV14; D gene: TRBD2; clone size: .; J gene: TRBJ2-5
CDR3 protein: CASSSEFGQGANEQYF; CDR3 DNA: TGTGCCAGCAGCTCAGAGTTTGGACAGGGGGCAAACGAGCAGTACTTC; V gene: TRBV7-9; D gene: TRBD1; clone size: .; J gene: TRBJ2-7
CDR3 protein: CASSASSGASTDTQYF; CDR3 DNA: TGTGCCAGCAGCGCATCTAGCGGGGCGAGCACAGATACGCAGTATTTT; V gene: TRBV7-8; D gene: TRBD2; clone size: .; J gene: TRBJ2-3
CDR3 protein: CASSPDRVGRGYTF; CDR3 DNA: TGTGCCAGCAGCCCCGACAGGGTCGGGAGGGGCTACACCTTC; V gene: TRBV6-6; D gene: TRBD1; clone size: .; J gene: TRBJ1-2
CDR3 protein: CASSQEGNRIRVYGYTF; CDR3 DNA: TGCGCCAGCAGCCAAGAGGGGAACCGAATAAGAGTTTATGGCTACACCTTC; V gene: TRBV4-1; D gene: .; clone size: .; J gene: TRBJ1-2
CDR3 protein: CASGDYEQYF; CDR3 DNA: TGTGCCAGCGGGGACTACGAGCAGTACTTC; V gene: TRBV6-5; D gene: .; clone size: once; J gene: TRBJ2-7
CDR3 protein: CASPPGSSYEQYF; CDR3 DNA: TGTGCCAGCCCCCCCGGATCCTCCTACGAGCAGTACTTC; V gene: TRBV9; D gene: .; clone size: few; J gene: TRBJ2-7
CDR3 protein: CASSGVGASSYNEQFF; CDR3 DNA: TGCGCCAGCAGCGGGGTCGGGGCGAGCTCCTACAATGAGCAGTTCTTC; V gene: TRBV4-1; D gene: .; clone size: .; J gene: TRBJ2-1
CDR3 protein: CASGGTGGLETQYF; CDR3 DNA: TGCGCCAGCGGCGGGACAGGGGGCTTGGAGACCCAGTACTTC; V gene: TRBV4-1; D gene: TRBD1; clone size: .; J gene: TRBJ2-5
CDR3 protein: CASSFGPSRTETQYF; CDR3 DNA: TGTGCCAGCAGCTTTGGACCCTCTCGTACAGAGACCCAGTACTTC; V gene: TRBV7-3; D gene: .; clone size: .; J gene: TRBJ2-5
CDR3 protein: CASSLKGERGNQPQHF; CDR3 DNA: TGTGCCAGCAGCTTAAAGGGGGAAAGAGGCAATCAGCCCCAGCATTTT; V gene: TRBV7-2; D gene: .; clone size: once; J gene: TRBJ1-5
CDR3 protein: CASSRPRGRYEQYF; CDR3 DNA: TGTGCCAGCAGCCGCCCCAGGGGGAGGTATGAGCAGTACTTC; V gene: TRBV7-8; D gene: .; clone size: .; J gene: TRBJ2-7
CDR3 protein: CSADGGFNEQFF; CDR3 DNA: TGCAGCGCCGACGGAGGGTTCAATGAGCAGTTCTTC; V gene: TRBV29-1; D gene: .; clone size: .; J gene: TRBJ2-1
CDR3 protein: CASSQVNTEAFF; CDR3 DNA: TGTGCCAGCAGCCAAGTTAACACTGAAGCTTTCTTT; V gene: TRBV14; D gene: .; clone size: .; J gene: TRBJ1-1
CDR3 protein: CASSLLAGSTEAFF; CDR3 DNA: TGTGCCAGCAGCTTACTGGCGGGGAGCACTGAAGCTTTCTTT; V gene: TRBV11-2; D gene: .; clone size: .; J gene: TRBJ1-1
CDR3 protein: CSPPQGGWSNQPQHF; CDR3 DNA: TGCAGCCCCCCCCAAGGGGGTTGGAGTAATCAGCCCCAGCATTTT; V gene: TRBV29-1; D gene: .; clone size: .; J gene: TRBJ1-5
CDR3 protein: CASSPYSGGATDTQYF; CDR3 DNA: TGTGCCAGCAGCCCGTATAGCGGGGGGGCGACAGATACGCAGTATTTT; V gene: TRBV7-2; D gene: TRBD2; clone size: .; J gene: TRBJ2-3
CDR3 protein: CATSRGLAGGPGDTQYF; CDR3 DNA: TGTGCCACCAGCAGAGGTCTAGCGGGGGGGCCGGGAGATACGCAGTATTTT; V gene: TRBV15; D gene: TRBD2; clone size: once; J gene: TRBJ2-3
CDR3 protein: CASSYFAGEGNEQYF; CDR3 DNA: TGTGCCAGCAGTTATTTCGCGGGGGAGGGAAACGAGCAGTACTTC; V gene: TRBV6-5; D gene: TRBD2; clone size: .; J gene: TRBJ2-7
CDR3 protein: CASSQDPTETQYF; CDR3 DNA: TGCGCCAGCAGCCAAGATCCCACCGAGACCCAGTACTTC; V gene: TRBV4-3; D gene: .; clone size: .; J gene: TRBJ2-5
CDR3 protein: CASSRGTSSSYNEQFF; CDR3 DNA: TGTGCCAGCAGTCGGGGGACTAGCAGCTCCTACAATGAGCAGTTCTTC; V gene: TRBV2; D gene: TRBD2; clone size: .; J gene: TRBJ2-1
CDR3 protein: CSTDQGLF; CDR3 DNA: TGCAGCACGGACCAAGGGCTTTTT; V gene: TRBV29-1; D gene: .; clone size: .; J gene: TRBJ1-1
CDR3 protein: CASSGADEQYF; CDR3 DNA: TGCGCCAGCAGCGGAGCGGACGAGCAGTACTTC; V gene: TRBV5-1; D gene: .; clone size: .; J gene: TRBJ2-7
CDR3 protein: CASSHIDRGSYEQYF; CDR3 DNA: TGTGCCAGCAGCCATATCGACAGGGGTAGCTACGAGCAGTACTTC; V gene: TRBV14; D gene: TRBD1; clone size: once; J gene: TRBJ2-7
CDR3 protein: CASSYPDGQGGETQYF; CDR3 DNA: TGTGCCAGCAGTTACCCTGACGGACAGGGTGGAGAGACCCAGTACTTC; V gene: TRBV6-5; D gene: TRBD1; clone size: .; J gene: TRBJ2-5
CDR3 protein: CAIHPSGVGETQYF; CDR3 DNA: TGTGCCATTCACCCTAGCGGCGTGGGGGAGACCCAGTACTTC; V gene: TRBV10-3; D gene: TRBD2; clone size: once; J gene: TRBJ2-5
CDR3 protein: CSVEPGTGAYEQYF; CDR3 DNA: TGCAGCGTTGAACCCGGGACAGGGGCCTACGAGCAGTACTTC; V gene: TRBV29-1; D gene: TRBD1; clone size: .; J gene: TRBJ2-7
CDR3 protein: CASSLGGFSEQYF; CDR3 DNA: TGTGCCAGCAGCTTAGGTGGGTTCAGCGAGCAGTACTTC; V gene: TRBV7-9; D gene: .; clone size: .; J gene: TRBJ2-7
CDR3 protein: CASSLIRLAEETQYF; CDR3 DNA: TGTGCCAGCAGCTTAATCCGGCTAGCGGAAGAGACCCAGTACTTC; V gene: TRBV7-9; D gene: TRBD2; clone size: few; J gene: TRBJ2-5
CDR3 protein: CASSQDLETQYF; CDR3 DNA: TGCGCCAGCAGCCAAGATCTAGAGACCCAGTACTTC; V gene: TRBV4-1; D gene: .; clone size: .; J gene: TRBJ2-5
CDR3 protein: CSVESGQANTGELFF; CDR3 DNA: TGCAGCGTTGAATCTGGACAGGCCAACACCGGGGAGCTGTTTTTT; V gene: TRBV29-1; D gene: TRBD1; clone size: .; J gene: TRBJ2-2
CDR3 protein: CASSTRTSGNTDTQYF; CDR3 DNA: TGTGCCAGCAGCACGCGGACTAGCGGCAACACAGATACGCAGTATTTT; V gene: TRBV7-2; D gene: TRBD2; clone size: few; J gene: TRBJ2-3
CDR3 protein: CASSLVTRGEKLFF; CDR3 DNA: TGTGCCAGCAGCTTAGTAACCAGGGGTGAAAAACTGTTTTTT; V gene: TRBV7-9; D gene: .; clone size: .; J gene: TRBJ1-4
CDR3 protein: CASSEFEGSTEAFF; CDR3 DNA: TGTGCCAGCAGTGAATTTGAGGGAAGCACTGAAGCTTTCTTT; V gene: TRBV6-1; D gene: .; clone size: .; J gene: TRBJ1-1
CDR3 protein: CASSPRQTVSNQPQHF; CDR3 DNA: TGCGCCAGCAGCCCTCGACAGACCGTTAGCAATCAGCCCCAGCATTTT; V gene: TRBV4-1; D gene: .; clone size: .; J gene: TRBJ1-5
CDR3 protein: CASSSPRSPYEQYF; CDR3 DNA: TGTGCCAGCAGTTCCCCGAGGAGCCCCTACGAGCAGTACTTC; V gene: TRBV7-9; D gene: .; clone size: .; J gene: TRBJ2-7
CDR3 protein: CASSHGTGGSYEQYF; CDR3 DNA: TGCGCCAGCAGCCACGGGACAGGGGGCTCCTACGAGCAGTACTTC; V gene: TRBV5-1; D gene: TRBD1; clone size: .; J gene: TRBJ2-7
CDR3 protein: CASSFRDSDNQPQHF; CDR3 DNA: TGCGCCAGCAGCTTCCGGGACAGCGACAATCAGCCCCAGCATTTT; V gene: TRBV4-1; D gene: TRBD1; clone size: .; J gene: TRBJ1-5
CDR3 protein: CASSLGRGLADTQYF; CDR3 DNA: TGTGCCAGCAGCCTAGGGCGGGGGTTGGCAGATACGCAGTATTTT; V gene: TRBV13; D gene: TRBD2; clone size: .; J gene: TRBJ2-3
CDR3 protein: CAISESWSTNYEQYF; CDR3 DNA: TGTGCCATCAGTGAGTCATGGTCGACCAACTACGAGCAGTACTTC; V gene: TRBV10-3; D gene: .; clone size: once; J gene: TRBJ2-7
CDR3 protein: CASRQGSGDTEAFF; CDR3 DNA: TGTGCCAGCAGACAGGGGTCGGGCGACACTGAAGCTTTCTTT; V gene: TRBV19; D gene: TRBD1; clone size: .; J gene: TRBJ1-1
CDR3 protein: CASSFRTEGEQFF; CDR3 DNA: TGTGCCAGCAGTTTTCGGACAGAAGGTGAGCAGTTCTTC; V gene: TRBV6-6; D gene: .; clone size: .; J gene: TRBJ2-1
CDR3 protein: CASTLLSPIGNTIYF; CDR3 DNA: TGTGCCAGCACCTTACTGTCCCCGATTGGAAACACCATATATTTT; V gene: TRBV6-5; D gene: .; clone size: .; J gene: TRBJ1-3
CDR3 protein: CASSLAIGSYEQYF; CDR3 DNA: TGTGCCAGCAGCTTAGCCATCGGCTCCTACGAGCAGTACTTC; V gene: TRBV7-9; D gene: .; clone size: .; J gene: TRBJ2-7
CDR3 protein: CASSLEGAREQYF; CDR3 DNA: TGTGCCAGCAGCTTAGAAGGGGCGCGCGAGCAGTACTTC; V gene: TRBV7-9; D gene: .; clone size: .; J gene: TRBJ2-7
CDR3 protein: CASSWEIAATGELFF; CDR3 DNA: TGTGCCAGCAGCTGGGAGATAGCGGCAACCGGGGAGCTGTTTTTT; V gene: TRBV5-6; D gene: .; clone size: .; J gene: TRBJ2-2
CDR3 protein: CASSPGTEGNNEQFF; CDR3 DNA: TGTGCCAGCAGCCCCGGGACGGAGGGGAACAATGAGCAGTTCTTC; V gene: TRBV27; D gene: .; clone size: .; J gene: TRBJ2-1
CDR3 protein: CASSPPRGEGTDTQYF; CDR3 DNA: TGTGCCAGCTCACCACCGCGGGGAGAGGGCACAGATACGCAGTATTTT; V gene: TRBV18; D gene: .; clone size: .; J gene: TRBJ2-3
CDR3 protein: CASSEGQGNTIYF; CDR3 DNA: TGTGCCAGCAGTGAGGGACAGGGAAACACCATATATTTT; V gene: TRBV25-1; D gene: TRBD1; clone size: .; J gene: TRBJ1-3
CDR3 protein: CASSSRGETQYF; CDR3 DNA: TGTGCCAGCAGCTCCCGGGGTGAGACCCAGTACTTC; V gene: TRBV7-8; D gene: .; clone size: .; J gene: TRBJ2-5
CDR3 protein: CASSLAAGYEQFF; CDR3 DNA: TGTGCCAGCAGCTTAGCGGCGGGGTATGAGCAGTTCTTC; V gene: TRBV11-1; D gene: .; clone size: .; J gene: TRBJ2-1
CDR3 protein: CASSYGQGPTYEQYF; CDR3 DNA: TGTGCCAGCAGTTACGGACAGGGGCCTACCTACGAGCAGTACTTC; V gene: TRBV6-5; D gene: TRBD1; clone size: .; J gene: TRBJ2-7
CDR3 protein: CASNPTGASTDTQYF; CDR3 DNA: TGTGCCAGCAATCCAACGGGGGCCAGCACAGATACGCAGTATTTT; V gene: TRBV7-6; D gene: .; clone size: .; J gene: TRBJ2-3
CDR3 protein: CSVDWGDRGHNGYTF; CDR3 DNA: TGCAGCGTCGATTGGGGCGACAGGGGGCACAATGGCTACACCTTC; V gene: TRBV29-1; D gene: TRBD1; clone size: .; J gene: TRBJ1-2
CDR3 protein: CASSPGTGSEQYF; CDR3 DNA: TGTGCCAGCAGCCCCGGGACAGGCTCCGAGCAGTACTTC; V gene: TRBV11-2; D gene: TRBD1; clone size: .; J gene: TRBJ2-7
CDR3 protein: CASGLATSTGGQETQYF; CDR3 DNA: TGTGCTAGTGGTTTGGCGACGTCGACAGGGGGCCAAGAGACCCAGTACTTC; V gene: TRBV12-5; D gene: TRBD1; clone size: .; J gene: TRBJ2-5
CDR3 protein: CATRLGRGNTGELFF; CDR3 DNA: TGTGCCACCAGATTGGGCAGGGGAAACACCGGGGAGCTGTTTTTT; V gene: TRBV15; D gene: .; clone size: .; J gene: TRBJ2-2